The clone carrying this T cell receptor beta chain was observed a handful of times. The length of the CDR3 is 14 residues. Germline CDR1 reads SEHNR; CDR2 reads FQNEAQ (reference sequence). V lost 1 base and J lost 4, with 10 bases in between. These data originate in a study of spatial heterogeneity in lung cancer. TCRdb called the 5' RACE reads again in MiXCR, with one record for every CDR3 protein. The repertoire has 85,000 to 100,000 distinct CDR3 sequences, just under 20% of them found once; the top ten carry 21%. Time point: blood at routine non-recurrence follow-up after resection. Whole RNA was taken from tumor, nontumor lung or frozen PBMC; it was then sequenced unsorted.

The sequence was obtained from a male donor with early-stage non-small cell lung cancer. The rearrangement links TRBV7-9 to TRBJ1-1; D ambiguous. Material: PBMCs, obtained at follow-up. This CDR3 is CASSLGGLGTEAFF. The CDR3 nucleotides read TGTGCCAGCAGCTTAGGCGGGCTGGGCACTGAAGCTTTCTTT. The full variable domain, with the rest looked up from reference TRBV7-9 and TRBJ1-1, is DTGVSQNPRHKITKRGQNVTFRCDPISEHNRLYWYRQTLGQGPEFLTYFQNEAQLEKSRLLSDRFSAERPKGSFSTLEIQRTEQGDSAMYLCASSLGGLGTEAFFGQGTRLTVV.